The 4 T cell receptor beta chains given below trace back to one sample, sequenced in a study of OX40 agonist ivuxolimab in advanced cancers. Assay used: immunoSEQ multiplex PCR; TCRdb lists only in-frame clones, some missing. Here the sample spans about 71,000 clones, 90% to 95% being singletons. Sequenced here: CD4+ or CD8+ T cells sorted from blood, sampled in a trial of the OX40 agonist ivuxolimab. The receptors come from an adult with an advanced solid tumor such as melanoma, head and neck, liver or kidney cancer.

V and J are TRBV9 and TRBJ2-2, with TRBD1 matching 7 bases. CDR1 SGDLS and CDR2 YYNGEE come from the germline V gene. This CDR3 is built from 19 residues. V dropped 1 base and J dropped 1; count of bases not matched to a gene: 13. The CDR3 reads CASSVNSGFRGQNTGELFF. The DNA of the CDR3 is TGTGCCAGCAGCGTAAATAGTGGATTTAGGGGGCAGAACACCGGGGAGCTGTTTTTT.

V usage is TRBV28 and J usage is TRBJ2-3; the D gene is possibly TRBD2 (6 bases). V lost 2 bases and J lost 2, with 26 bases in between. The CDR3 loop spans 20 amino acids. Germline CDR1 is MDHEN and CDR2 is SYDVKM. CDR3 in DNA: TGTGCCAGCAGTTTAAGTTGGCTAGCCACTGCGGGGTCCTCCACAGATACGCAGTATTTT. It codes for CASSLSWLATAGSSTDTQYF.

This clone was detected only once. The chain is built from TRBV27 and TRBJ1-1; tentatively, D is TRBD1 (6 bases). Germline CDR1 reads MNHEY; CDR2 reads SMNVEV (reference sequence). Trimming cost V 5 bases and J 5 bases, with 18 bases left between them. The CDR3 consists of 15 residues. CDR3 bases: TGTGCCAGCAGTGTTGGGGGCGCGGGTTGGACTGAAGCTTTCTTT. Translation: CASSVGGAGWTEAFF.

The chain recombines TRBV12-5 with TRBJ1-3; no firm D call. Germline CDR1 reads LGHNT; CDR2 reads FRNRAP. Trimming removed 1 base from V and 0 bases from J, with 7 bases in between. The CDR3 runs to 15 residues. The CDR3 is CASGLDTDSGNTIYF. In nucleotides, the CDR3 is TGTGCTAGTGGTTTGGACACGGACTCTGGAAACACCATATATTTT.